One sample yielded the 28 T cell receptor beta chains listed below, sequenced in a study of blood T cell repertoires in COVID-19. This table comes from immunoSEQ multiplex PCR, and its TCRdb copy is limited to in-frame clones, with some not included. The table records around 92,000 clones, 85% to 90% of them present only once. Sequenced input: peripheral blood. These receptors were collected from an elderly woman with active COVID-19.

The chain couples TRBV7-9 to TRBJ1-1; no firm D call. This CDR3 is 15 amino acids long. CDR1 SEHNR and CDR2 FQNEAQ come from the germline V gene (reference sequence). V lost 5 bases and J lost 4, with 17 bases in between. The DNA for the CDR3 is TGTGCCAGCAGCCCCCAACGTCTTCCCGGCACTGAAGCTTTCTTT. Encoded protein: CASSPQRLPGTEAFF.

V is TRBV7-2 and J is TRBJ2-5, with no clear D. Germline CDR1 is SGHTA and CDR2 is FQGNSA. The length of the CDR3 is 13 residues. The V and J ends lost 4 bases and 0 bases respectively, with 6 bases between them. CDR3 protein: CASSSRDQETQYF. CDR3 sequence (DNA): TGTGCCAGCAGCTCCCGGGACCAAGAGACCCAGTACTTC.

The rearrangement uses TRBV6-6 and TRBJ1-2, with a tentative D call TRBD1 (5 bases). V was trimmed by 6 bases and J by 4 bases, leaving 18 bases between them. The CDR3 extends over 15 amino acids. Germline CDR1 is MNHNY and CDR2 is SVGAGI (reference sequence). CDR3 sequence (DNA): TGTGCCAGCAGAACCGGATCGGGGGTTGGCTATGGCTACACCTTC. This sequence encodes CASRTGSGVGYGYTF.

The chain joins TRBV19 to TRBJ2-1; 13 bases map to TRBD2. Germline V CDR1 and CDR2: LNHDA, SQIVND (reference sequence). V lost 7 bases, J lost 0 bases, and 9 bases stayed unmatched. CDR3 length: 18 residues. This CDR3 reads CASTPRRTSGSSYNEQFF. DNA for the CDR3: TGTGCCAGTACCCCTCGGAGGACTAGCGGGAGCTCCTACAATGAGCAGTTCTTC.

The chain employs TRBV28 and TRBJ1-6; 7 bases fit TRBD1. CDR1 is MDHEN, CDR2 SYDVKM, per germline. The CDR3 is 20 amino acids. V lost 5 bases and J lost 1; bases outside the gene matches: 17. In DNA form, the CDR3 reads TGTGCCAGCAGTCCCCCGTTTCTGGGACAGAGTAGGTCCTATAATTCACCCCTCCACTTT. It is translated as CASSPPFLGQSRSYNSPLHF.

The CDR3 spells CASSLAAVNYGYTF. In nucleotides, the CDR3 is TGTGCCAGCAGCTTAGCGGCAGTCAACTATGGCTACACCTTC. The J gene is TRBJ1-2, the V gene TRBV7-9, with D hard to call. Germline CDR1 and CDR2: SEHNR and FQNEAQ (reference sequence). With 0 bases removed from V and 2 bases from J, the gap between germline ends came to 7 bases. The length of the CDR3 is 14 residues.

The sample holds a few counts of this clone. This rearrangement joins TRBV18 to TRBJ2-6; 10 bases agree with TRBD1. There are 17 residues in the CDR3. Germline trimming cut 1 base from V and 4 bases from J; bases unmatched to any gene: 4. Looked up from germline, CDR1 is KGHSH and CDR2 is LQKENI. CDR3 loop: CASSPRDRGSGANVLTF. CDR3 nucleotide sequence: TGTGCCAGCTCACCACGGGACAGGGGATCCGGGGCCAACGTCCTGACTTTC.

The rearrangement uses TRBV7-2 and TRBJ2-1; 9 positions agree with TRBD2. The length of the CDR3 is 18 residues. With 5 bases clipped from V and 0 bases from J, the junction kept 11 bases outside the gene matches. Germline CDR1 reads SGHTA; CDR2 reads FQGNSA. The CDR3 nucleotides are TGTGCCAGCAGCGCTCAGTGGGGCGGGAGGGCCTCCTACAATGAGCAGTTCTTC. Amino acids: CASSAQWGGRASYNEQFF.

V gene TRBV19 combines with J gene TRBJ2-4, with TRBD1 matching 7 bases. CDR1 LNHDA and CDR2 SQIVND come from the germline V gene (reference sequence). V shed 6 bases and J 11 bases; nucleotides not matched to a gene: 13. There are 14 residues in the CDR3. The CDR3 DNA reads as TGTGCCAGTAGGACAGGGTCGGGCGGTACATTTCAGTACTTC. This translates into CASRTGSGGTFQYF.

The chain couples TRBV4-1 to TRBJ2-1; TRBD2 matches 10 bases. V was pared by 4 bases and J by 5 bases, with 5 bases of the junction left unmatched. Germline V CDR1 and CDR2: MGHRA, YSYEKL. The CDR3 is 15 amino acids. The CDR3 is CASSLPGLANNEQFF. Written as DNA, the CDR3 is TGCGCCAGCAGCCTTCCGGGACTAGCGAACAATGAGCAGTTCTTC.

In its sample, this clone was seen once. CDR3 coding DNA: TGTGCCAGCAGGCCGGGACACCTAAACACCATATATTTT. This gives the protein CASRPGHLNTIYF. The chain carries TRBV28 and TRBJ1-3; possibly TRBD1 for D (6 bases). The V and J ends lost 6 bases and 6 bases respectively, with 12 bases between them. The CDR3 is made up of 13 amino acids. Germline V gene sequence: CDR1 MDHEN, CDR2 SYDVKM. Full variable domain (outside the CDR3, taken from reference TRBV28 and TRBJ1-3): DVKVTQSSRYLVKRTGEKVFLECVQDMDHENMFWYRQDPGLGLRLIYFSYDVKMKEKGDIPEGYSVSREKKERFSLILESASTNQTSMYLCASRPGHLNTIYFGEGSWLTVV.

The V call is TRBV11-2, the J call TRBJ2-1, with no clear D. V was shortened by 4 bases and J by 5 bases, with 12 bases between the two germline ends. Germline V gene lookup returns CDR1 SGHAT and CDR2 FQNNGV. This CDR3 is built from 14 residues. Here the CDR3 reads CASSYPGSHNEQFF. The CDR3 DNA reads as TGTGCCAGCAGCTACCCGGGTTCCCACAATGAGCAGTTCTTC. Full variable domain (rest looked up from reference TRBV11-2 and TRBJ2-1): EAGVAQSPRYKIIEKRQSVAFWCNPISGHATLYWYQQILGQGPKLLIQFQNNGVVDDSQLPKDRFSAERLKGVDSTLKIQPAKLEDSAVYLCASSYPGSHNEQFFGPGTRLTVL.

The CDR3 nucleotides read TGTGCCATCAGTGAGTCCGGACGGGGTCTTGAAAAACTGTTTTTT. Translated, it gives CAISESGRGLEKLFF. V gene TRBV10-3 combines with J gene TRBJ1-4, with D hard to call. The CDR3 is made up of 15 amino acids. The germline V and J ends were trimmed by 0 bases and 7 bases, with 12 bases remaining between them. CDR1 is ENHRY and CDR2 is SYGVKD in the germline V gene.

Notes on this clone: An end of the junction differs from the germline gene, which may be a read error. The chain combines TRBV7-7 with TRBJ2-5; 12 bases fit TRBD2. The germline CDR1 and CDR2 sequences are SSHAT and FNYEAQ (reference sequence). The CDR3 consists of 17 residues. The DNA of the CDR3 is TGTGCTAGCAGCTTTAGGCTAGCGGGAGGGGTTCAAGAGACCCAGTACTTC. This gives the protein CASSFRLAGGVQETQYF.

This clone was found once. This rearrangement joins TRBV6-6 to TRBJ1-1; D gene ambiguous. Germline CDR1 MNHNY, CDR2 SVGAGI (reference sequence). The CDR3 spans 11 residues. Deletions cut 0 bases from V and 7 bases from J, with 3 bases between. CDR3 protein: CASSYSSEAFF. The DNA for the CDR3 is TGTGCCAGCAGTTACTCGAGTGAAGCTTTCTTT.

The V gene is TRBV6-5, the J gene TRBJ2-5, with 9 bases that match TRBD2. The CDR3 length is 15 residues. V lost 2 bases and J lost 9; bases outside the gene matches: 10. The germline CDR1 and CDR2 sequences are MNHEY and SVGAGI. In DNA form, the CDR3 reads TGTGCCAGCAGTTACCAGCGGGGGGCCACGGTGGCCCAGTACTTC. Its translation is CASSYQRGATVAQYF.

In nucleotides, the CDR3 is TGTGCCAGCAGGTTGAGTCTTGGGACTCAGCGTATTAAGGCAGAGACCCAGTACTTC. Translated: CASRLSLGTQRIKAETQYF. V usage is TRBV2 and J usage is TRBJ2-5; perhaps TRBD2 as D (6 bases). The CDR3 loop spans 19 amino acids. The germline V gene has CDR1 SNHLY and CDR2 FYNNEI. V lost 6 bases and J 4 bases, leaving 30 bases between the germline ends.

The J gene is TRBJ2-5, the V gene TRBV6-5; 8 positions match TRBD2. The ends lost 6 bases at V and 3 bases at J; junction bases unmatched: 9. The CDR3 loop spans 15 amino acids. Germline V lookup: CDR1 MNHEY, CDR2 SVGAGI. The CDR3 DNA sequence: TGTGCCAGCAGAAATACTTGGACTAGCAAAGAGACCCAGTACTTC. Amino acid sequence: CASRNTWTSKETQYF.

This chain links TRBV9 with TRBJ2-7; no reliable D call. Germline lookup yields CDR1 SGDLS and CDR2 YYNGEE. V was clipped by 1 base and J by 6 bases, with 8 bases between them. The length of the CDR3 is 12 residues. DNA for the CDR3: TGTGCCAGCAGCGTAAGTTTCGGCGAGCAGTACTTC. Amino acid sequence: CASSVSFGEQYF.

The rearrangement uses TRBV4-2 and TRBJ2-2; TRBD1 agrees at 11 bases. CDR3 length: 15 residues. Germline CDR1 and CDR2: LGHNA and YNFKEQ. V lost 8 bases and J lost 6; bases outside the gene matches: 8. CDR3 sequence (DNA): TGTGCCAGCTCTTCGGCGGGACAGGGGGCCGGGGAGCTGTTTTTT. This translates into CASSSAGQGAGELFF.

The V call is TRBV4-3, the J call TRBJ2-2; 8 bases agree with TRBD2. This CDR3 contains 18 residues. V lost 0 bases, J lost 5 bases, and 11 bases stayed unmatched. The germline CDR1 and CDR2 sequences are LGHNA and YSLEER. CDR3 residues: CASSQDFRSGRNTGELFF. CDR3 nucleotide sequence: TGCGCCAGCAGCCAAGATTTCAGAAGCGGGAGAAATACCGGGGAGCTGTTTTTT.

J is TRBJ1-4 and V is TRBV28; D perhaps matches TRBD1 (5 bases). CDR1 MDHEN and CDR2 SYDVKM come from the germline V gene. V lost 7 bases and J 6 bases, leaving 12 bases between the germline ends. This CDR3 is 13 amino acids long. The CDR3 here is CASTPGGDEKLFF. The CDR3 nucleotides are TGTGCCAGCACCCCCGGGGGGGATGAAAAACTGTTTTTT.

This chain uses TRBV6-5 with TRBJ1-2; tentatively, D is TRBD1 (5 bases). The CDR3 extends over 14 amino acids. Trimming took 6 bases from V and 0 from J, leaving 11 bases between them. Per the germline V gene, CDR1 is MNHEY and CDR2 is SVGAGI. The CDR3 region has the DNA TGTGCCAGCAGAGGCACAGGTACTAACTATGGCTACACCTTC. As protein: CASRGTGTNYGYTF.

This chain uses TRBV18 with TRBJ2-3, with 12 bases matching TRBD2. This CDR3 spans 16 amino acids. V lost 2 bases, J lost 4 bases, and 4 bases stayed unmatched. Germline CDR1 and CDR2: KGHSH and LQKENI. The CDR3: CASSPLASGRADTQYF. CDR3 DNA sequence: TGTGCCAGCTCACCATTGGCTAGCGGGAGGGCAGATACGCAGTATTTT.

In its sample, this clone was seen once. The chain has TRBV4-2 and TRBJ1-1; TRBD1 aligns across 7 bases. The CDR3 consists of 15 residues. J gave up 5 bases and V 1 base, and 7 bases lay outside the gene matches. Germline CDR1 and CDR2: LGHNA and YNFKEQ. Here the CDR3 DNA reads TGTGCCAGCAGCCAAGTACAGGGGACGGAGACTGAAGCTTTCTTT. Translated, it gives CASSQVQGTETEAFF.

The chain is built from TRBV5-1 and TRBJ1-4, with D unresolved. The CDR3 is 15 residues long. The germline V gene encodes CDR1 SGHRS and CDR2 YFSETQ. With 0 bases removed from V and 3 bases from J, the gap between germline ends came to 9 bases. CDR3 sequence: CASSLDQASNEKLFF. Written as DNA, the CDR3 is TGCGCCAGCAGCTTGGACCAGGCTTCTAATGAAAAACTGTTTTTT.

The chain uses TRBV30 and TRBJ1-1; D might be TRBD1 (6 bases). Germline CDR1 and CDR2: GTSNPN and SVGIG (reference sequence). Trimming removed 2 bases from V and 4 bases from J, with 11 bases in between. The CDR3 loop spans 13 amino acids. The CDR3 sequence: CAWSSGERTEAFF. The CDR3 DNA follows: TGTGCCTGGAGTTCAGGGGAGCGCACTGAAGCTTTCTTT. The whole variable domain, filled in from reference TRBV30 and TRBJ1-1, reads SQTIHQWPATLVQPVGSPLSLECTVEGTSNPNLYWYRQAAGRGLQLLFYSVGIGQISSEVPQNLSASRPQDRQFILSSKKLLLSDSGFYLCAWSSGERTEAFFGQGTRLTVV.

V is TRBV9 and J is TRBJ2-7, with D maybe TRBD2 (5 bases). The CDR3 consists of 15 residues. The V end lost 0 bases, the J end lost 4 bases, and 14 bases lay between the germline ends. In germline, CDR1 is SGDLS, CDR2 YYNGEE. The CDR3 DNA sequence: TGTGCCAGCAGCGTAGGAGGGAGTAGAGAGTACGAGCAGTACTTC. This translates into CASSVGGSREYEQYF. The complete variable domain, with remaining parts taken from reference TRBV9 and TRBJ2-7, reads DSGVTQTPKHLITATGQRVTLRCSPRSGDLSVYWYQQSLDQGLQFLIQYYNGEERAKGNILERFSAQQFPDLHSELNLSSLELGDSALYFCASSVGGSREYEQYFGPGTRLTVT.